This T cell receptor beta chain stems from a study of blood T cell repertoires in COVID-19. As for the study in general: COVID-19 samples from acute and convalescent phases originated in the United States, Italy and Spain. Sources were T cells, B-cell-depleted T cells, or PBMCs; the material itself was cDNA or gDNA.

The germline V and J ends were trimmed by 3 bases and 7 bases, with 9 bases remaining between them. The CDR3 sequence is 12 residues long. Authors' methods: Amplification of reference gene primers provided the estimated nucleated cell counts. The data were produced by immunoSEQ multiplex PCR, yet TCRdb's version contains in-frame clones alone and is incomplete. V and J calls and clone size are as listed in that table; D and trimming were resolved from the DNA. This table has roughly 66,000 clones, 65% to 85% appearing once. The TCR comes from a woman in her fifties or sixties with acute or convalescent COVID-19. Specimen: peripheral blood. The V and J genes are TRBV12-3 or TRBV12-4 and TRBJ1-1, with a weak D call TRBD1 (5 bases). The CDR3 DNA reads TGTGCCAGCAGTTTCCGACAGCTTGAAGCTTTCTTT. This sequence encodes CASSFRQLEAFF.